This passage covers 29 T cell receptor beta chains from one sample sequenced in a study of T cell clones after liver transplantation (dated by TCRdb to the late 2010s). Library preparation used the immunoSEQ multiplex PCR assay. TCRdb's version of the immuneACCESS table is confined to in-frame rearrangements and falls short of the full clone set. An unresolved V gene accounts for under half of the shortfall where checked; the remainder is of unknown origin. The sample records under 85,000 clones, around 80% of which are singletons. The ten largest clonotypes hold 0.79% of the sample. Here the sequenced sample was CD4+ T cells from blood, taken 12 months after liver transplant. Receptors originate from a human patient who received a liver transplant. After a transplant, certain T cells may trace back to the graft donor.

The V gene is TRBV6-4, the J gene TRBJ2-1; 9 bases are shared with TRBD2. The germline CDR1 and CDR2 sequences are MRHNA and SNTAGT. CDR3 length equals 15 residues. V was clipped by 1 base and J by 6 bases; unmatched bases: 4. The CDR3 loop reads CASSDWAGGSNEQFF. The CDR3, as DNA: TGTGCCAGCAGTGACTGGGCGGGAGGGTCCAATGAGCAGTTCTTC.

The genes are TRBV27 and TRBJ2-5, with 7 bases that match TRBD1. The CDR3 is 16 residues long. V lost 3 bases to trimming and J lost 0 bases; unmatched junction nucleotides: 7. Germline V lookup: CDR1 MNHEY, CDR2 SMNVEV (reference sequence). CDR3 bases: TGTGCCAGCAGTTTGAGGGGGCCCCGTAACCAAGAGACCCAGTACTTC. Its translation is CASSLRGPRNQETQYF.

In DNA form, the CDR3 reads TGCGCCAGCAGCCTCCCAGAAGGGGATACGCAGTATTTT. This codes for CASSLPEGDTQYF. This chain links TRBV5-1 with TRBJ2-3; D uncertain. Trimming stripped 4 bases from V and 6 bases from J, with 12 bases between. The germline CDR1 and CDR2 sequences are SGHRS and YFSETQ. This CDR3 is 13 amino acids long.

In its sample, this clone was seen once. The chain is built from TRBV5-1 and TRBJ2-3, with TRBD2 as a possible D gene (5 bases). This CDR3 is 14 amino acids long. V was cut by 1 base and J by 6 bases, with 12 bases left in between. CDR1 is SGHRS, CDR2 YFSETQ, per germline. Here the CDR3 reads CASSLFGSADTQYF. CDR3 bases: TGCGCCAGCAGCTTGTTCGGTAGCGCGGATACGCAGTATTTT.

The J gene is TRBJ2-5, the V gene TRBV7-2, with 10 bases matching TRBD2. This CDR3 contains 14 residues. Trimming at V came to 5 bases and at J to 4 bases, leaving 4 bases not matched to a gene. The germline V gene has CDR1 SGHTA and CDR2 FQGNSA. The CDR3 loop is CASSQTSGIETQYF. The CDR3 DNA follows: TGTGCCAGCAGCCAAACTAGCGGGATAGAGACCCAGTACTTC.

V gene TRBV4-1 combines with J gene TRBJ1-1; D might be TRBD1 (5 bases). The V end was cut by 1 base, the J end by 7 bases, with 22 bases between. Germline-derived CDR1 and CDR2 are MGHRA and YSYEKL. The length of the CDR3 is 17 residues. The CDR3, as DNA: TGCGCCAGCAGCCAAGCGGCAGGGTCGGGGGGGAGAGGTGAAGCTTTCTTT. It is translated as CASSQAAGSGGRGEAFF.

This chain links TRBV15 with TRBJ1-3; D unresolved. Deletions cut 0 bases from V and 0 bases from J, with 6 bases between. The CDR3 spans 15 residues. Germline CDR1 and CDR2: LNHNV and YYDKDF (reference sequence). The CDR3 sequence: CATSRETRSGNTIYF. CDR3 bases: TGTGCCACCAGCAGAGAGACACGCTCTGGAAACACCATATATTTT.

The table lists this clone with a count of one. The chain couples TRBV29-1 to TRBJ2-1; D tentatively fits TRBD1 or TRBD2 (5 bases each). V gave up 6 bases and J gave up 7 bases, with 19 bases separating them. The V gene's germline CDR1 is SQVTM and CDR2 ANQGSEA. This CDR3 is 14 amino acids long. Here the CDR3 DNA reads TGCAGCGTGAGGGTGGGGCCACTGGGGAATGAGCAGTTCTTC. This sequence encodes CSVRVGPLGNEQFF.

This chain links TRBV28 with TRBJ1-2; possibly TRBD1 for D (6 bases). Germline V lookup: CDR1 MDHEN, CDR2 SYDVKM. The CDR3 totals 13 residues. Trimming took 5 bases from V and 7 from J, leaving 14 bases between them. Here the CDR3 reads CASSLTGLLGYTF. CDR3 nucleotide sequence: TGTGCCAGCAGTCTGACAGGTCTCCTTGGCTACACCTTC.

CDR3 sequence reads: CASSLEYLGGYTF. CDR3 coding DNA: TGTGCCAGCAGCTTAGAGTACCTTGGGGGCTACACCTTC. This chain uses TRBV7-2 with TRBJ1-2, with no clear D. The ends were cut back, 1 base at V and 8 bases at J, with 11 bases in the middle. The CDR3 consists of 13 residues. Germline CDR1 and CDR2: SGHTA and FQGNSA.

CDR3 protein: CASSLAGGYGGELFF. CDR3 DNA: TGTGCCAGCAGTTTAGCGGGAGGGTATGGCGGGGAGCTGTTTTTT. The rearrangement links TRBV28 to TRBJ2-2; 9 bases line up with TRBD2. The CDR3 covers 15 residues. The V gene end was trimmed by 2 bases and the J gene end by 7 bases; junction bases not matched to a gene: 5. CDR1 is MDHEN, CDR2 SYDVKM, per germline.

The chain has TRBV6-6 and TRBJ1-1, with a weak D call TRBD1 (6 bases). Germline CDR1 is MNHNY and CDR2 is SVGAGI (reference sequence). The CDR3 consists of 12 residues. With 6 bases removed from V and 11 bases from J, the gap between germline ends came to 16 bases. In nucleotides, the CDR3 is TGTGCCAGCAGCCAGGGGCTCGGCGAGGCTTTCTTT. Encoded protein: CASSQGLGEAFF.

This clone was seen just once. This chain links TRBV5-4 with TRBJ2-3; the D is unclear. CDR3 length equals 13 residues. V gave up 3 bases and J gave up 0 bases, with 5 bases separating them. Looked up from germline, CDR1 is SGHNT and CDR2 is YYREEE (reference sequence). For the CDR3, the DNA is TGTGCCAGCAGCTCATTCAGCACAGATACGCAGTATTTT. Translating it yields CASSSFSTDTQYF.

The chain couples TRBV7-6 to TRBJ1-3, with D hard to call. The germline V gene encodes CDR1 SGHVS and CDR2 FNYEAQ. Trimming shortened V by 5 bases and J by 3 bases, and 14 bases separated the two germline ends. CDR3 length: 15 amino acids. The CDR3 bases are TGTGCCAGCAGCAGCCGACTTGGTCATGGAAACACCATATATTTT. Residues: CASSSRLGHGNTIYF. The variable domain in full, with the rest retrieved from reference TRBV7-6 and TRBJ1-3, is GAGVSQSPRYKVTKRGQDVALRCDPISGHVSLYWYRQALGQGPEFLTYFNYEAQQDKSGLPNDRFSAERPEGSISTLTIQRTEQRDSAMYRCASSSRLGHGNTIYFGEGSWLTVV.

The chain has TRBV6-1 and TRBJ1-2, with unresolved D. The CDR3 is made up of 13 amino acids. Trimming pared 5 bases from V and 0 bases from J, leaving 7 bases between. Germline assignment: CDR1 MNHNS and CDR2 SASEGT. The CDR3: CASSRAANYGYTF. The CDR3 nucleotides read TGTGCCAGCAGTAGGGCCGCTAACTATGGCTACACCTTC.

The CDR3 region is CASSALLAGGTDTQYF. CDR3 nucleotide sequence: TGTGCCAGCAGCGCCTTACTAGCGGGAGGAACAGATACGCAGTATTTT. The rearrangement links TRBV9 to TRBJ2-3; 12 positions agree with TRBD2. Germline assignment: CDR1 SGDLS and CDR2 YYNGEE. The V segment lost 3 bases and the J segment 3 bases; nucleotides outside the gene matches: 5. The CDR3 totals 16 residues.

This clone was seen a handful of times. The V and J genes are TRBV5-1 and TRBJ2-7; unclear D gene. Germline values: CDR1 SGHRS, CDR2 YFSETQ. The CDR3 covers 14 residues. Trimming cost V 0 bases and J 7 bases, with 14 bases left between them. The CDR3 nucleotides are TGCGCCAGCAGCTTGGACGGGCCCCCTTTGGAGCAGTACTTC. Its translation: CASSLDGPPLEQYF.

The rearrangement links TRBV5-1 to TRBJ2-4; D unresolved. The germline V gene encodes CDR1 SGHRS and CDR2 YFSETQ. The CDR3 is 11 amino acids. With 2 bases removed from V and 6 bases from J, the gap between germline ends came to 3 bases. In nucleotides, the CDR3 is TGCGCCAGCAGCTTAGGAAACATTCAGTACTTC. It encodes CASSLGNIQYF.

The V and J genes are TRBV25-1 and TRBJ1-2; D gene uncertain. Germline values: CDR1 MGHDK, CDR2 SYGVNS. Trimming removed 2 bases at V and 2 bases at J, with 0 bases between. This CDR3 comprises 11 residues. The CDR3 sequence: CASSENYGYTF. The DNA for the CDR3 is TGTGCCAGCAGTGAAAACTATGGCTACACCTTC.

This clone appeared once. This chain joins TRBV7-8 and TRBJ1-2, with D perhaps matching TRBD1 (6 bases). The length of the CDR3 is 15 residues. Trimming took off 5 bases at V and 0 bases at J, with 13 bases between the two ends. The germline CDR1 and CDR2 sequences are SGHVS and FQNEAQ. The DNA for the CDR3 is TGTGCCAGCAGCCACCGTCGGGGGCCTAACTATGGCTACACCTTC. This codes for CASSHRRGPNYGYTF.

The chain couples TRBV5-1 to TRBJ2-7; D call uncertain. The CDR3 contains 13 residues. CDR1 and CDR2 (germline): SGHRS, YFSETQ. Trimming took off 4 bases at V and 5 bases at J, with 13 bases between the two ends. CDR3 region: CASSKLGEDEQYF. The DNA for the CDR3 is TGCGCCAGCAGCAAGCTAGGCGAGGACGAGCAGTACTTC. The entire variable domain, with the rest obtained from reference TRBV5-1 and TRBJ2-7, is as follows: KAGVTQTPRYLIKTRGQQVTLSCSPISGHRSVSWYQQTPGQGLQFLFEYFSETQRNKGNFPGRFSGRQFSNSRSEMNVSTLELGDSALYLCASSKLGEDEQYFGPGTRLTVT.

The chain recombines TRBV7-2 with TRBJ2-3; D perhaps matches TRBD1 (5 bases). This CDR3 region has 13 residues. Trimming took off 5 bases at V and 11 bases at J, with 17 bases between the two ends. From germline, CDR1 is SGHTA and CDR2 FQGNSA. Here the CDR3 DNA reads TGTGCCAGCAGCCGCGACAACCAGGGAATGCAGTATTTT. Its translation is CASSRDNQGMQYF.

V and J are TRBV28 and TRBJ2-1, with 7 positions matching TRBD1. The CDR3 sequence is 13 residues long. Germline values: CDR1 MDHEN, CDR2 SYDVKM. V dropped 7 bases and J dropped 8; count of bases not matched to a gene: 8. The CDR3 loop reads CASIGDSGDEQFF. The CDR3 DNA reads TGTGCCAGCATAGGGGACAGTGGCGATGAGCAGTTCTTC.

This clone was seen more than once but under ten times. The chain uses TRBV7-2 and TRBJ2-6, with unresolved D. V dropped 2 bases and J dropped 2 bases, with 16 bases sitting between them. This CDR3 has 18 amino acids. From germline, CDR1 is SGHTA and CDR2 FQGNSA. CDR3 bases: TGTGCCAGCAGCTTACAGTTTGTGGGAACCGCTGGGGCCAACGTCCTGACTTTC. Its protein is CASSLQFVGTAGANVLTF.

V and J are TRBV19 and TRBJ2-2; D uncertain. Per the germline V gene, CDR1 is LNHDA and CDR2 is SQIVND (reference sequence). Trimming stripped 3 bases from V and 1 base from J, with 15 bases between. The CDR3 extends over 17 amino acids. CDR3 nucleotides: TGTGCCAGTAGTATGGCTTCCGTGGCAGGGAACACCGGGGAGCTGTTTTTT. Amino acids: CASSMASVAGNTGELFF.

The genes are TRBV5-4 and TRBJ2-3; no firm D call. In germline, CDR1 is SGHNT, CDR2 YYREEE (reference sequence). The CDR3 is made up of 12 amino acids. V was clipped by 10 bases and J by 1 base, with 10 bases between them. The DNA of the CDR3 is TGTGCCTCGGCAAGGGGCACAGATACGCAGTATTTT. Translated, it gives CASARGTDTQYF. Full variable domain (outside the CDR3, taken from reference TRBV5-4 and TRBJ2-3): ETGVTQSPTHLIKTRGQQVTLRCSSQSGHNTVSWYQQALGQGPQFIFQYYREEENGRGNFPPRFSGLQFPNYSSELNVNALELDDSALYLCASARGTDTQYFGPGTRLTVL.

The chain joins TRBV5-1 to TRBJ2-1, with D perhaps matching TRBD2 (6 bases). Germline CDR1 SGHRS, CDR2 YFSETQ. CDR3 length: 15 residues. The ends were cut back, 0 bases at V and 8 bases at J, with 15 bases in the middle. CDR3 sequence reads: CASSLDGSSWDEQFF. The CDR3 coding sequence is TGCGCCAGCAGCTTGGACGGGAGCTCCTGGGATGAGCAGTTCTTC.

CDR3 bases: TGTGCCAGCAGTTACGGGGGGAACTGGGAGCAGTACTTC. Its translation: CASSYGGNWEQYF. V is TRBV6-5 and J is TRBJ2-7; a weak D match, TRBD2 (6 bases). Trimming pared 2 bases from V and 7 bases from J, leaving 12 bases between. Germline V gene data show CDR1 as MNHEY and CDR2 as SVGAGI. CDR3 length equals 13 residues.

The V call is TRBV7-6, the J call TRBJ2-7, with D unclear. Germline CDR1 reads SGHVS; CDR2 reads FNYEAQ. The CDR3 is made up of 14 amino acids. Trimming cost V 1 base and J 2 bases, with 9 bases left between them. CDR3 in DNA: TGTGCCAGCAGCTTAGGGCTGCCTCCCTACGAGCAGTACTTC. As protein: CASSLGLPPYEQYF.